This T cell receptor (beta chain) appears in the sequencing data of a study of OX40 agonist ivuxolimab in advanced cancers. Comment on this clone: Antigen: not known.

The data were produced by immunoSEQ multiplex PCR, yet TCRdb's version contains in-frame clones alone and is incomplete. Here the sample spans approximately 54,000 clones, just over 90% being singletons. Study-wide points: The mean number of expanded clones was higher in CD8+ T cells than in CD4+.

Germline V gene sequence: CDR1 SNHLY, CDR2 FYNNEI. The CDR3 totals 11 residues. Trimming took off 4 bases at V and 11 bases at J, with 10 bases between the two ends. The chain is built from TRBV2 and TRBJ2-3; no reliable D call. Here the sequenced sample was CD4+ or CD8+ T cells sorted from blood, taken in a trial of the OX40 agonist ivuxolimab. The TCR comes from an adult with an advanced solid tumor such as melanoma, head and neck, liver or kidney cancer. The CDR3: CASSATHKQYF. As DNA, the CDR3 is TGTGCCAGCAGTGCGACCCATAAGCAGTATTTT. The variable domain in full, with the rest retrieved from reference TRBV2 and TRBJ2-3, is EPEVTQTPSHQVTQMGQEVILRCVPISNHLYFYWYRQILGQKVEFLVSFYNNEISEKSEIFDDQFSVERPDGSNFTLKIRSTKLEDSAMYFCASSATHKQYFGPGTRLTVL.